This T cell receptor (beta chain) was identified during a study of T cell repertoires in cytomegalovirus infection. Across the study: Both recently identified HLA-C-restricted and well-studied HLA-B-restricted CMV epitopes were used in the study. Public TCR beta signatures indicated both CMV infection and matching HLA type.

Study outcomes and limitations: The ex vivo response showed dominance by HLA-C-restricted CMV-specific TCR beta clonotypes. Carriage of CMV together with the relevant HLA was identifiable through cumulative public TCR beta family frequency.

V lost 1 base to trimming and J lost 1 base, with 3 bases between them. The CDR3 totals 14 residues. CDR1 is KGHDR, CDR2 SFDVKD, per germline. MiXCR was run by TCRdb on the reads, yielding one entry per CDR3 protein. This sample has around 770,000 distinct CDR3 sequences; about 29% occur once, and the top ten carry around 13%. With respect to this clonotype: The antigen remains unidentified.

The TCR comes from a human donor in good health (CMV status not recorded). Some clones in this sample may be carry-over from other donors' samples. The chain combines TRBV24-1 with TRBJ2-2; D is unresolved. The input for sequencing was cultured CD8+ T cells from PBMCs, taken from culture after CMV antigen stimulation. The CDR3 nucleotides are TGTGCCACCAGTGATTTTCAGAACACCGGGGAGCTGTTTTTT. It yields the protein CATSDFQNTGELFF.